The 4 T cell receptor beta chains below come from one sample, sequenced in a study of T cells in Graves' hyperthyroidism and ophthalmopathy. Amplification yielded TCR beta CDR3 regions, with RNA transcripts as the source. The HTBI primer set was used in a first-round RT-PCR of the TCR CDR3. TCRdb analysed the multiplex PCR reads with MiXCR anew, one entry per CDR3 protein. The table has some 690,000 distinct CDR3 sequences, roughly a sixth seen once. The sample comprised blood. The source of these receptors is a man aged 50 to 59 with Graves' hyperthyroidism.

This clonotype was seen a few times. This rearrangement joins TRBV20-1 to TRBJ2-1; D call uncertain. V lost 3 bases and J lost 0, with 12 bases in between. This CDR3 spans 15 amino acids. Germline CDR1 is DFQATT and CDR2 is SNEGSKA (reference sequence). The CDR3 reads CSARMTSHSYNEQFF. CDR3 in DNA: TGCAGTGCTAGGATGACTTCCCACTCCTACAATGAGCAGTTCTTC.

CDR3: CAWSATGVSNQPQHF. CDR3 sequence (DNA): TGTGCCTGGAGTGCCACAGGGGTAAGCAATCAGCCCCAGCATTTT. The chain uses TRBV30 and TRBJ1-5, with 7 nucleotides matching TRBD1. Trimming cost V 1 base and J 1 base; bases outside gene matches: 4. This CDR3 comprises 15 residues. CDR1 is GTSNPN, CDR2 SVGIG, per germline (reference sequence).

This clonotype was detected only a few times. The chain couples TRBV10-3 to TRBJ2-7, with D perhaps TRBD1 (6 bases). The germline CDR1 and CDR2 sequences are ENHRY and SYGVKD. V was shortened by 3 bases and J by 3 bases, with 9 bases between the two germline ends. The CDR3 is made up of 13 amino acids. The CDR3 nucleotides are TGTGCCATCAGTGAACAGGGCGACTACGAGCAGTACTTC. Amino acids: CAISEQGDYEQYF.

This clonotype was seen more than once but under ten times. The chain is built from TRBV11-3 and TRBJ2-1; D remains unclear. The CDR3 consists of 14 residues. V was clipped by 1 base and J by 8 bases, with 12 bases between them. Germline V gene lookup returns CDR1 SGHNT and CDR2 YENEEA. CDR3 nucleotide sequence: TGTGCCAGCAGCTTAGGAAATCCCCGGGATGAGCAGTTCTTC. Translation: CASSLGNPRDEQFF.